The rows below give T cell receptor beta chains drawn from one sample of a study of blood T cells in healthy people across ages. TCRdb processed the 5' RACE reads anew with MiXCR; each CDR3 protein has one entry. This repertoire shows under 2,000,000 distinct CDR3 sequences, less than 50% found once; its top ten account for more than 2%. The sequenced sample consisted of blood. These receptors were collected from a woman aged 40 to 55 in good health. CDR3s include the opening cysteine and the closing phenylalanine or tryptophan. The D gene is left open where the match is weak. Clone size, where shown, is once, few, many, or a class for clones that have expanded.

cdr3_length j_call v_call d_call clone_size cdr3_nt cdr3_aa
15 TRBJ2-3 TRBV7-9 . once TGTGCCAGCACTTCCGGGGCCGGGGCCGGAGATACGCAGTATTTT CASTSGAGAGDTQYF
16 TRBJ2-5 TRBV7-2 . few TGTGCCAGCAGCTTAGAAAGGGTTACCAGTGGGGAGACCCAGTACTTC CASSLERVTSGETQYF
13 TRBJ2-4 TRBV5-1 TRBD1 . TGCGCCAGCAGGTGGACAGGGTCGGACATTCAGTACTTC CASRWTGSDIQYF
16 TRBJ2-1 TRBV6-2/TRBV6-3 TRBD2 few TGTGCCAGCAGACCCCTAGCGGGGACTCGATTCAATGAGCAGTTCTTC CASRPLAGTRFNEQFF
13 TRBJ2-1 TRBV7-7 TRBD1 . TGTGCTAGCAGCTTTAATTCCCAGGGGGAACAGTTCTTC CASSFNSQGEQFF
17 TRBJ2-6 TRBV27 TRBD1 . TGTGCCAGCAAAGCTGGACAGGGTTTCTCTGGGGCCAACGTCCTGACTTTC CASKAGQGFSGANVLTF
15 TRBJ2-1 TRBV29-1 TRBD1 few TGCAGCGTTGCCAAAGGGACAGGCGGTTACAATGAGCAGTTCTTC CSVAKGTGGYNEQFF
19 TRBJ2-7 TRBV6-1 TRBD1 . TGTGCCAGCAGTACACCGACAGGGGGCGAGTCCTCCTTCCCTTACGAGCAGTACTTC CASSTPTGGESSFPYEQYF
13 TRBJ2-1 TRBV15 . few TGTGCCACCAGCAGAGATCGGGGGCATGAGCAGTTCTTC CATSRDRGHEQFF
14 TRBJ1-2 TRBV12-3/TRBV12-4 TRBD1 . TGTGCCAGCAGCTACAGGGGCACGAAATATGGCTACACCTTC CASSYRGTKYGYTF
14 TRBJ2-1 TRBV27 . few TGTGCCAGCAGTTCAAAAGACAGGTACAATGAGCAGTTCTTC CASSSKDRYNEQFF
15 TRBJ2-5 TRBV4-2 TRBD2 . TGTGCCAGCAGCCAAGACGGGCGGGGGGAAGAGACCCAGTACTTC CASSQDGRGEETQYF
14 TRBJ1-5 TRBV10-3 . . TGTGCCATCAGCGCGGGAGGCGAAGGTCAGCCCCAGCATTTT CAISAGGEGQPQHF
16 TRBJ2-4 TRBV3-1 . . TGTGCCAGCAGCGTGGGACGGCTCCTAGCCAAAAACATTCAGTACTTC CASSVGRLLAKNIQYF
14 TRBJ1-2 TRBV20-1 TRBD1 . TGCAGTGCTAGCGGACAGGTGACTAACTATGGCTACACCTTC CSASGQVTNYGYTF
14 TRBJ2-7 TRBV20-1 . few TGCAGTGCTAGCCATAGAGAGAAATCCTACGAGCAGTACTTC CSASHREKSYEQYF
15 TRBJ2-5 TRBV24-1 . . TGTGCCACCAGTGATTTGACGGGGTACGGAGAGACCCAGTACTTC CATSDLTGYGETQYF
13 TRBJ1-2 TRBV20-1 . . TGCAGTGCTAGCTCCACGACTTACTATGGCTACACCTTC CSASSTTYYGYTF
15 TRBJ1-1 TRBV6-5 . . TGTGCCAGCAGTTACGGGCCTTACGGGGGCACTGAAGCTTTCTTT CASSYGPYGGTEAFF